The 25 T cell receptor beta chains below come from one sample, sequenced in a study of blood T cell repertoires in COVID-19. Profiled with immunoSEQ multiplex PCR; TCRdb holds only in-frame clones, not every one. The sample includes 130,000 or so clones, about 81% of them seen just once. Sequencing was done on a sample of PBMCs or T cells enriched from blood (not recorded which). Receptor source: a man aged 40-49 years with acute COVID-19.

In this sample, this clone turned up once. The CDR3: CASSPTGWDYEQYF. The CDR3 nucleotides are TGTGCCAGCAGCCCTACGGGGTGGGACTACGAGCAGTACTTC. The chain couples TRBV7-6 to TRBJ2-7, with a possible D match to TRBD2 (5 bases). The germline V and J ends were trimmed by 5 bases and 3 bases, with 14 bases remaining between them. CDR3 length equals 14 residues. CDR1 and CDR2 from the germline V gene are SGHVS and FNYEAQ.

The rearrangement uses TRBV6-5 and TRBJ2-1, with 7 bases that match TRBD2. Germline loops: CDR1 MNHEY, CDR2 SVGAGI. This CDR3 has 15 residues. The V and J ends lost 4 bases and 3 bases, in that order; junction bases with no gene match: 6. The chain's CDR3 is CASSLGRGSYNEQFF. Written as DNA, the CDR3 is TGTGCCAGCAGTTTGGGGCGGGGGAGCTACAATGAGCAGTTCTTC.

The chain is built from TRBV5-5 and TRBJ2-3, with a weak D call TRBD2 (9 bases). This CDR3 comprises 17 residues. Trimming removed 4 bases from V and 4 bases from J, with 22 bases in between. Germline V gives CDR1 SGHKS, CDR2 YYEKEE (reference sequence). CDR3 residues: CASSPAGGGGAPDTQYF. As DNA, the CDR3 is TGTGCCAGCAGCCCTGCAGGGGGCGGGGGGGCCCCAGATACGCAGTATTTT. The whole variable domain, remainder taken from reference TRBV5-5 and TRBJ2-3, is DAGVTQSPTHLIKTRGQQVTLRCSPISGHKSVSWYQQVLGQGPQFIFQYYEKEERGRGNFPDRFSARQFPNYSSELNVNALLLGDSALYLCASSPAGGGGAPDTQYFGPGTRLTVL.

V is TRBV5-1 and J is TRBJ1-2; perhaps TRBD1 as D (6 bases). Between the trimmed V and J ends, which lost 0 bases and 8 bases, there was a span of 14 bases. Germline V gene sequence: CDR1 SGHRS, CDR2 YFSETQ. The length of the CDR3 is 14 residues. Here the CDR3 reads CASSLDRAVQGYTF. CDR3 DNA: TGCGCCAGCAGCTTGGACAGGGCAGTACAAGGCTACACCTTC.

The chain uses TRBV5-6 and TRBJ1-5; 8 bases line up with TRBD1. The CDR3 sequence is 16 residues long. Per the germline V gene, CDR1 is SGHDT and CDR2 is YYEEEE. Trimming cost V 1 base and J 6 bases; bases outside gene matches: 9. The DNA of the CDR3 is TGTGCCAGCAGCTTGAGGGGCGGACAGGGAACTCAGCCCCAGCATTTT. It codes for CASSLRGGQGTQPQHF.

The chain's CDR3 is CASSVRQGGYEQYF. The CDR3 bases are TGTGCCAGCAGTGTTCGACAGGGGGGCTACGAGCAGTACTTC. The V call is TRBV27, the J call TRBJ2-7, with 9 bases identical to TRBD1. The CDR3 sequence is 14 residues long. V lost 5 bases to trimming and J lost 3 bases; unmatched junction nucleotides: 5. Per the germline V gene, CDR1 is MNHEY and CDR2 is SMNVEV (reference sequence).

This rearrangement joins TRBV7-3 to TRBJ2-2; weak D call: TRBD1 (6 bases). CDR1 is SGHTA and CDR2 is FQGTGA in the germline V gene. V was shortened by 2 bases and J by 2 bases, with 9 bases between the two germline ends. This CDR3 is built from 15 residues. In DNA form, the CDR3 reads TGTGCCAGCAGCTTACAGGGGCTAAACACCGGGGAGCTGTTTTTT. This codes for CASSLQGLNTGELFF.

The V gene is TRBV11-3, the J gene TRBJ2-7; TRBD2 matches at 7 bases. J was trimmed by 2 bases and V by 0 bases; bases with no gene match: 4. The length of the CDR3 is 15 residues. The germline gives CDR1 SGHNT, CDR2 YENEEA. CDR3 protein: CASSLESGGAYEQYF. CDR3 bases: TGTGCCAGCAGCTTAGAGTCGGGAGGAGCCTACGAGCAGTACTTC.

V and J are TRBV12-3 or TRBV12-4 and TRBJ1-5; no firm D call. The CDR3 sequence is 13 residues long. Trimming stripped 2 bases from V and 7 bases from J, with 9 bases between. The CDR3 coding sequence is TGTGCCAGCAGTTTAAGGGAGAGACAGCCCCAGCATTTT. Amino acids: CASSLRERQPQHF.

The chain carries TRBV11-2 and TRBJ1-1; no clear D gene. In germline, CDR1 is SGHAT, CDR2 FQNNGV. V was pared by 4 bases and J by 3 bases, with 9 bases between. CDR3 length: 13 residues. DNA for the CDR3: TGTGCCAGCAGCTCCGGGGTGGACACTGAAGCTTTCTTT. As protein: CASSSGVDTEAFF.

The table lists this clone with a few counts. The V gene is TRBV3-1 (or the pseudogene TRBV3-2), the J gene TRBJ1-2, with D possibly TRBD1 on 5 matching bases. V was shortened by 0 bases and J by 0 bases, with 11 bases between the two germline ends. The CDR3 runs to 16 residues. CDR1 and CDR2 (germline): LGHDT, YNNKEL (reference sequence). CDR3 nucleotides: TGTGCCAGCAGCCAAGACGCAGGGCGAGCTAACTATGGCTACACCTTC. Amino acids: CASSQDAGRANYGYTF.

This chain links TRBV2 with TRBJ1-5, with no clear D. The germline V gene encodes CDR1 SNHLY and CDR2 FYNNEI. The CDR3 covers 12 residues. V was trimmed by 3 bases and J by 5 bases, leaving 5 bases between them. The CDR3 here is CASSDDYQPQHF. The DNA of the CDR3 is TGTGCCAGCAGTGATGACTATCAGCCCCAGCATTTT.

The chain has TRBV6-5 and TRBJ2-6, with 7 bases fitting TRBD1. V was pared by 7 bases and J by 12 bases, with 6 bases of the junction left unmatched. Germline V CDR1 and CDR2: MNHEY, SVGAGI. This CDR3 has 12 amino acids. CDR3 region: CASKTGSAVLTF. DNA for the CDR3: TGTGCCAGCAAGACAGGGTCGGCCGTCCTGACTTTC.

The rearrangement links TRBV28 to TRBJ2-2; TRBD1 aligns across 7 bases. This CDR3 spans 15 amino acids. The V and J ends lost 7 bases and 2 bases, in that order; junction bases with no gene match: 7. The germline V gene encodes CDR1 MDHEN and CDR2 SYDVKM. The CDR3: CASTQGQTNTGELFF. In DNA, the CDR3 is TGTGCCAGCACACAGGGGCAGACCAACACCGGGGAGCTGTTTTTT. Drawing the rest from reference TRBV28 and TRBJ2-2, the complete variable domain is DVKVTQSSRYLVKRTGEKVFLECVQDMDHENMFWYRQDPGLGLRLIYFSYDVKMKEKGDIPEGYSVSREKKERFSLILESASTNQTSMYLCASTQGQTNTGELFFGEGSRLTVL.

The chain has TRBV24-1 and TRBJ1-4, with TRBD1 identical over 7 bases. The length of the CDR3 is 15 residues. After removal of 3 bases from V and 7 bases from J, the junction contained 7 bases not matched to a gene. Germline-derived CDR1 and CDR2 are KGHDR and SFDVKD. In DNA, the CDR3 is TGTGCCACCAGTGATGGGACAGCGGGAGGTGAAAAACTGTTTTTT. Translated, it gives CATSDGTAGGEKLFF.

This clone has just a few counts. The sample holds other DNA sequences that translate to the same CDR3. The chain employs TRBV5-4 and TRBJ2-3; 8 nucleotides match TRBD1. The V gene's germline CDR1 is SGHNT and CDR2 YYREEE (reference sequence). This CDR3 has 14 residues. V was pared by 2 bases and J by 3 bases, with 2 bases of the junction left unmatched. DNA of the CDR3: TGTGCCAGCAGCTTCGGACAGGGAACAGATACGCAGTATTTT. Protein sequence: CASSFGQGTDTQYF.

This clone was counted once. The rearrangement links TRBV7-9 to TRBJ2-7; 8 nucleotides align to TRBD1. Germline trimming cut 6 bases from V and 5 bases from J; bases unmatched to any gene: 9. CDR1 and CDR2 (germline): SEHNR, FQNEAQ (reference sequence). The CDR3 totals 14 residues. The CDR3 is CASREGQGNNEQYF. DNA for the CDR3: TGTGCCAGCAGAGAAGGACAGGGTAATAACGAGCAGTACTTC.

This clone was seen a single time. This chain links TRBV5-5 with TRBJ1-6; D is perhaps TRBD1 (6 bases). V gave up 1 base and J gave up 4 bases, with 9 bases separating them. Germline V CDR1 and CDR2: SGHKS, YYEKEE (reference sequence). The CDR3 extends over 15 amino acids. As DNA, the CDR3 is TGTGCCAGCAGCTTGCCAGGGGCATATAATTCACCCCTCCACTTT. Translated: CASSLPGAYNSPLHF.

The sample holds one count of this clone. The V and J genes are TRBV29-1 and TRBJ1-3, with TRBD1 matching 8 bases. With 6 bases clipped from V and 4 bases from J, the junction kept 5 bases outside the gene matches. This CDR3 region has 13 residues. The germline gives CDR1 SQVTM, CDR2 ANQGSEA. The CDR3 DNA reads as TGCAGCGTCAGGGGGCTTTCGGGAAACACCATATATTTT. It yields the protein CSVRGLSGNTIYF.

The chain uses TRBV9 and TRBJ2-2; D remains unclear. V shed 4 bases and J shed 2 bases, with 3 bases lying between them. CDR1 SGDLS and CDR2 YYNGEE come from the germline V gene. The CDR3 covers 12 residues. CDR3 sequence: CASSSNTGELFF. CDR3 sequence (DNA): TGTGCCAGCAGCTCTAACACCGGGGAGCTGTTTTTT.

Of note for this clone: Other DNA sequences in the same sample also yield this CDR3. V gene TRBV5-1 combines with J gene TRBJ2-3, with unresolved D. V lost 0 bases to trimming and J lost 0 bases, with 5 bases between them. Germline CDR1 is SGHRS and CDR2 is YFSETQ. The CDR3 is 14 residues long. The CDR3 sequence is CASSLDSSTDTQYF. In nucleotides, the CDR3 is TGCGCCAGCAGCTTGGACAGCAGCACAGATACGCAGTATTTT.

The chain carries TRBV20-1 and TRBJ2-1; unclear D gene. Germline V gene lookup returns CDR1 DFQATT and CDR2 SNEGSKA (reference sequence). With 0 bases removed from V and 10 bases from J, the gap between germline ends came to 4 bases. The CDR3 runs 10 residues. This CDR3 reads CSARDEEQFF. The CDR3 nucleotides read TGCAGTGCTAGAGATGAGGAGCAGTTCTTC.

This chain joins TRBV30 and TRBJ2-5, with 11 bases matching TRBD2. Germline CDR1 GTSNPN, CDR2 SVGIG (reference sequence). This CDR3 has 14 amino acids. V dropped 8 bases and J dropped 4; count of bases not matched to a gene: 9. CDR3: CAAPVAGGGETQYF. The CDR3, as DNA: TGTGCCGCCCCGGTAGCGGGAGGGGGAGAGACCCAGTACTTC. The full variable domain, its missing parts supplied by reference TRBV30 and TRBJ2-5, is SQTIHQWPATLVQPVGSPLSLECTVEGTSNPNLYWYRQAAGRGLQLLFYSVGIGQISSEVPQNLSASRPQDRQFILSSKKLLLSDSGFYLCAAPVAGGGETQYFGPGTRLLVL.

This clone appeared a few times. At the DNA level, this CDR3 is encoded by other sequences in the same sample as well. The rearrangement links TRBV5-1 to TRBJ1-2; TRBD1 aligns across 10 bases. V was pared by 3 bases and J by 5 bases, with 1 base of the junction left unmatched. This CDR3 spans 13 amino acids. Looked up from germline, CDR1 is SGHRS and CDR2 is YFSETQ. The CDR3 region is CASSSGQGYGYTF. The CDR3 DNA reads TGCGCCAGCAGCTCGGGACAGGGGTATGGCTACACCTTC.

The rearrangement links TRBV6-5 to TRBJ2-7, with TRBD2 matching over 7 bases. The CDR3 covers 16 residues. Germline V gene lookup returns CDR1 MNHEY and CDR2 SVGAGI. With 0 bases clipped from V and 1 base from J, the junction kept 6 bases outside the gene matches. This CDR3 reads CASSYSVLAGSYEQYF. In DNA, the CDR3 is TGTGCCAGCAGTTACTCGGTTTTAGCGGGTTCCTACGAGCAGTACTTC.